The 23 T cell receptor beta chains listed next were all sequenced from one sample in a study of shared clonotypes between healthy human individuals. TCRdb's copy holds only in-frame clones and misses some; the assay was immunoSEQ multiplex PCR. Here the sample spans millions of clones, roughly 94% being singletons. The sequenced material came from naive CD4+ T cells sorted from blood. Subset defined: CD45RA+ positively selected. These receptors all come from a man between 18 and 29 years old in good health.

The chain carries TRBV10-3 and TRBJ2-7; 15 bases line up with TRBD2. J lost 1 base, V lost 3 bases, and 7 bases had no gene match. The germline CDR1 and CDR2 sequences are ENHRY and SYGVKD. The CDR3 contains 18 residues. In nucleotides, the CDR3 is TGTGCCATCAGTGACCGGACTAGCGGGAGGGCCGGGTCCTACGAGCAGTACTTC. It encodes CAISDRTSGRAGSYEQYF.

The chain has TRBV5-6 and TRBJ2-1; TRBD2 matches 8 bases. V lost 4 bases, J lost 7 bases, and 19 bases stayed unmatched. Looked up from germline, CDR1 is SGHDT and CDR2 is YYEEEE. The CDR3 is 18 amino acids. The CDR3 loop is CASSTGGQGWLAGNEQFF. CDR3 nucleotide sequence: TGTGCCAGCAGCACTGGGGGGCAGGGTTGGCTAGCGGGTAATGAGCAGTTCTTC.

The chain recombines TRBV2 with TRBJ2-6; 12 nucleotides match TRBD1. The germline V gene encodes CDR1 SNHLY and CDR2 FYNNEI. There are 20 residues in the CDR3. Trimming removed 6 bases from V and 0 bases from J; junction bases left unmatched: 12. The CDR3 is CASSRRGGQGANSGANVLTF. The DNA of the CDR3 is TGTGCCAGCAGCCGAAGGGGGGGACAGGGGGCCAACTCTGGGGCCAACGTCCTGACTTTC.

This chain uses TRBV5-1 with TRBJ1-5, with no clear D. This CDR3 has 14 amino acids. Trimming removed 4 bases at V and 2 bases at J, with 10 bases between. The germline gives CDR1 SGHRS, CDR2 YFSETQ. The CDR3 bases are TGCGCCAGCAGCCCCCGCGCGGGCAATCAGCCCCAGCATTTT. It yields the protein CASSPRAGNQPQHF.

In this sample, this clone turned up once. J is TRBJ2-7 and V is TRBV15; 9 positions match TRBD2. Trimming cost V 0 bases and J 6 bases; bases outside gene matches: 0. The CDR3 is 13 residues long. From germline, CDR1 is LNHNV and CDR2 YYDKDF (reference sequence). CDR3 bases: TGTGCCACCAGCAGAGAACTAGCGGGCGAGCAGTACTTC. Residues: CATSRELAGEQYF.

The rearrangement joins TRBV4-2 to TRBJ2-1; 8 bases agree with TRBD1. The CDR3 is 16 amino acids. With 0 bases clipped from V and 3 bases from J, the junction kept 4 bases outside the gene matches. In germline, CDR1 is LGHNA, CDR2 YNFKEQ. The CDR3 DNA is TGTGCCAGCAGCCAAGATCCAGGGGGCAGCTACAATGAGCAGTTCTTC. Protein product: CASSQDPGGSYNEQFF.

The rearrangement joins TRBV6-5 to TRBJ1-6, with D unclear. This CDR3 has 15 residues. V lost 5 bases to trimming and J lost 5 bases, with 13 bases between them. Germline V lookup: CDR1 MNHEY, CDR2 SVGAGI. The CDR3 region has the DNA TGTGCCAGCAGTCCGGTTAGTACGGATAATTCACCCCTCCACTTT. Its protein product is CASSPVSTDNSPLHF.

The rearrangement joins TRBV6-1 to TRBJ1-2; 11 nucleotides agree with TRBD1. This CDR3 spans 16 amino acids. The V gene's germline CDR1 is MNHNS and CDR2 SASEGT. V dropped 1 base and J dropped 5; count of bases not matched to a gene: 6. DNA for the CDR3: TGTGCCAGCAGTGAAGGTCTGGACAGGGGGCTATATGGCTACACCTTC. Protein product: CASSEGLDRGLYGYTF.

The CDR3 DNA is TGTGCCTCGGGACAGGGGAGGGACACTGAAGCTTTCTTT. Residues: CASGQGRDTEAFF. The chain uses TRBV30 and TRBJ1-1, with 10 bases lining up with TRBD1. V gave up 7 bases and J gave up 3 bases; unmatched junction bases: 5. The CDR3 has 13 amino acids. CDR1 is GTSNPN and CDR2 is SVGIG in the germline V gene (reference sequence).

This clone showed up just once. This chain joins TRBV6-1 and TRBJ1-4; D gene uncertain. Germline loops: CDR1 MNHNS, CDR2 SASEGT. Trimming took off 0 bases at V and 8 bases at J, with 16 bases between the two ends. The CDR3 spans 16 residues. The CDR3 DNA follows: TGTGCCAGCAGTGAAGCGTTAGCGGCGGGTTACGAAAAACTGTTTTTT. It translates to CASSEALAAGYEKLFF.

The V and J genes are TRBV7-9 and TRBJ2-7; 10 bases align to TRBD1. From germline, CDR1 is SEHNR and CDR2 FQNEAQ (reference sequence). V gave up 3 bases and J gave up 4 bases; unmatched junction bases: 3. The CDR3 covers 14 residues. This chain's CDR3 is CASSFGTGEYEQYF. The CDR3 DNA reads as TGTGCCAGCAGCTTCGGGACAGGGGAGTACGAGCAGTACTTC.

The chain links TRBV19 to TRBJ2-2, with 7 bases identical to TRBD2. The germline V gene encodes CDR1 LNHDA and CDR2 SQIVND (reference sequence). The length of the CDR3 is 14 residues. The trim removed 7 bases at V and 0 bases at J, leaving 2 bases unmatched. The CDR3 is CASTGTTNTGELFF. In DNA, the CDR3 is TGTGCCAGTACCGGGACTACGAACACCGGGGAGCTGTTTTTT.

The chain employs TRBV9 and TRBJ1-6; weak D call: TRBD1 (6 bases). Between the trimmed V and J ends, which lost 3 bases and 8 bases, there was a span of 18 bases. The CDR3 runs 16 residues. CDR1 and CDR2 (germline): SGDLS, YYNGEE. The CDR3 region has the DNA TGTGCCAGCAGCGCCAGCTTTTGGGACACGCATTCACCCCTCCACTTT. As protein: CASSASFWDTHSPLHF.

The table lists this clone with a count of one. The V and J genes are TRBV18 and TRBJ2-7; 10 bases line up with TRBD2. The ends lost 3 bases at V and 0 bases at J; junction bases unmatched: 5. The CDR3 is made up of 16 amino acids. Germline CDR1 and CDR2: KGHSH and LQKENI. The CDR3 DNA reads as TGTGCCAGCTCACCTCGATTAGCGGGGGGCTCCTACGAGCAGTACTTC. It specifies CASSPRLAGGSYEQYF.

The chain carries TRBV28 and TRBJ2-7; D possibly corresponds to TRBD1 (5 bases). Between the trimmed V and J ends, which lost 5 bases and 0 bases, there was a span of 8 bases. The V gene's germline CDR1 is MDHEN and CDR2 SYDVKM. The CDR3 sequence is 13 residues long. This chain's CDR3 is CASSTDSSYEQYF. CDR3 coding DNA: TGTGCCAGCAGTACTGACAGCTCCTACGAGCAGTACTTC.

The chain joins TRBV18 to TRBJ2-1; TRBD2 might be the D (6 bases). Trimming cost V 0 bases and J 10 bases, with 13 bases left between them. Germline CDR1 KGHSH, CDR2 LQKENI. The CDR3 totals 14 residues. The CDR3 loop reads CASSPPTGAGEQFF. CDR3 DNA sequence: TGTGCCAGCTCACCACCAACTGGGGCGGGAGAGCAGTTCTTC.

The rearrangement uses TRBV5-1 and TRBJ1-1, with a possible D match to TRBD1 (5 bases). The CDR3 runs to 15 residues. Deletions cut 4 bases from V and 1 base from J, with 14 bases between. CDR1 SGHRS and CDR2 YFSETQ come from the germline V gene. DNA for the CDR3: TGCGCCAGCAGCGTCCCCGGGACGGGGAACACTGAAGCTTTCTTT. It codes for CASSVPGTGNTEAFF.

The chain is built from TRBV5-1 and TRBJ2-7, with TRBD1 identical over 9 bases. This CDR3 is 14 amino acids long. From germline, CDR1 is SGHRS and CDR2 YFSETQ. V lost 3 bases and J lost 3; bases outside the gene matches: 4. This CDR3 is CASSSTGGGYEQYF. CDR3 bases: TGCGCCAGCAGCTCGACAGGGGGTGGCTACGAGCAGTACTTC.

This chain connects TRBV5-1 to TRBJ1-5; a weak D match, TRBD1 (5 bases). Germline V gives CDR1 SGHRS, CDR2 YFSETQ. The CDR3 sequence is 13 residues long. Trimming removed 4 bases at V and 4 bases at J, with 9 bases between. The CDR3 loop is CASSMTVNQPQHF. The CDR3 DNA is TGCGCCAGCAGCATGACAGTTAATCAGCCCCAGCATTTT.

To note about this clone: The same CDR3 arises from other DNA sequences in this sample as well. The chain uses TRBV5-1 and TRBJ1-4, with 7 nucleotides matching TRBD1. The CDR3 is 15 residues long. The V segment lost 4 bases and the J segment 4 bases; nucleotides outside the gene matches: 7. In germline, CDR1 is SGHRS, CDR2 YFSETQ. CDR3 sequence (DNA): TGCGCCAGCAGCCTAGAGGGACAGTATAATGAAAAACTGTTTTTT. Its protein product is CASSLEGQYNEKLFF.

With respect to this clone: This same CDR3 is encoded by further DNA sequences in the sample. This chain links TRBV25-1 with TRBJ1-6, with D perhaps TRBD1 (6 bases). This CDR3 is built from 13 residues. Per germline, CDR1 MGHDK and CDR2 SYGVNS. The V end lost 2 bases, the J end lost 7 bases, and 6 bases lay between the germline ends. CDR3 DNA sequence: TGTGCCAGCAGTGAAACAGGGAATTCACCCCTCCACTTT. Translation: CASSETGNSPLHF.

This chain joins TRBV5-1 and TRBJ2-5; a possible D gene is TRBD2 (5 bases). V was trimmed by 0 bases and J by 4 bases, leaving 10 bases between them. The CDR3 has 14 amino acids. Per the germline V gene, CDR1 is SGHRS and CDR2 is YFSETQ. CDR3 sequence: CASSLVFEGETQYF. In DNA, the CDR3 is TGCGCCAGCAGCTTGGTTTTCGAGGGAGAGACCCAGTACTTC.

This clone appeared a single time. In the same sample, other DNA sequences code for this CDR3. The genes are TRBV5-1 and TRBJ2-1; no clear D gene. V gave up 1 base and J gave up 4 bases, with 0 bases separating them. Germline V gene sequence: CDR1 SGHRS, CDR2 YFSETQ. This CDR3 region has 11 residues. CDR3: CASSLYNEQFF. The CDR3 DNA sequence: TGCGCCAGCAGCTTGTACAATGAGCAGTTCTTC. Supplemented by reference TRBV5-1 and TRBJ2-1, the full variable domain reads KAGVTQTPRYLIKTRGQQVTLSCSPISGHRSVSWYQQTPGQGLQFLFEYFSETQRNKGNFPGRFSGRQFSNSRSEMNVSTLELGDSALYLCASSLYNEQFFGPGTRLTVL.